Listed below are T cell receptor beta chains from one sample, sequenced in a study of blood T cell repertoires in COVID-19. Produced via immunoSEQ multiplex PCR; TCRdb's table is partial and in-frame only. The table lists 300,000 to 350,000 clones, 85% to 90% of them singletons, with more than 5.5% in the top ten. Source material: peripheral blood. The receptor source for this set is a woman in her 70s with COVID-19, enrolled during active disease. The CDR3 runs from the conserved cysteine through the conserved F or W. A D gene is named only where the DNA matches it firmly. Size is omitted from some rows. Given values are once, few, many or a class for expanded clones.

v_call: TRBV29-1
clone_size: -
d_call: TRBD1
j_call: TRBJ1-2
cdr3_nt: TGCAGCGTTGAAGGGGACAGGCCCTATGGCTACACCTTC
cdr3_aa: CSVEGDRPYGYTF

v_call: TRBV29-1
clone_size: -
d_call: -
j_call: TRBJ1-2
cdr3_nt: TGCAGCGTTGAGTCGGGGAATAACTATGGCTACACCTTC
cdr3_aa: CSVESGNNYGYTF

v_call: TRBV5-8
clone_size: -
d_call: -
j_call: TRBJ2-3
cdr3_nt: TGTGCCAGCAGCTTGAAGGGGTGGACAGATACGCAGTATTTT
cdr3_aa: CASSLKGWTDTQYF

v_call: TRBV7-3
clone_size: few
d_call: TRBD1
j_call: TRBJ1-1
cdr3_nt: TGTGCCAGCAGCTACAGGGGCTCTGGCACTGAAGCTTTCTTT
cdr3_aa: CASSYRGSGTEAFF

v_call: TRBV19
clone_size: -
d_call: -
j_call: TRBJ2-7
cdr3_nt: TGTGCCAGTAGTATAGATGGCGGGAAGCGGTACTTC
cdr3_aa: CASSIDGGKRYF

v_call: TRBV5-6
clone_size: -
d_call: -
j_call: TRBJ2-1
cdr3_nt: TGTGCCAGCAGCTTGCAAGGACAAGGGGTCTCCTACAATGAGCAGTTCTTC
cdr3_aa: CASSLQGQGVSYNEQFF

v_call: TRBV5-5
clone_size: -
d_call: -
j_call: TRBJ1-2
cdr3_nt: TGTGCCAGCAGCTTAAGACAGAACTATGGCTACACCTTC
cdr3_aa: CASSLRQNYGYTF

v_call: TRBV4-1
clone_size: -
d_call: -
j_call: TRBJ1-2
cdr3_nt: TGCGCCAGCAGCACGGGGGGCTGGGGCTACACCTTC
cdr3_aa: CASSTGGWGYTF

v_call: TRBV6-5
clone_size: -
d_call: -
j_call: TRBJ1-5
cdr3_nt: TGTGCCAGCCAACCCGGACAGTCTAATCAGCCCCAGCATTTT
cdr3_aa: CASQPGQSNQPQHF

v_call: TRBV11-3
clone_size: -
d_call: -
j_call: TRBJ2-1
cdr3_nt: TGTGCCAGCAGCTTAGATAGCGGCCTCTACAATGAGCAGTTCTTC
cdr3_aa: CASSLDSGLYNEQFF

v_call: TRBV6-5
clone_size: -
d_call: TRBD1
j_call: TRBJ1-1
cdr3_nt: TGTGCCAGCAGTTCCGGGACAGGGGGCACTGAAGCTTTCTTT
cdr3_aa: CASSSGTGGTEAFF

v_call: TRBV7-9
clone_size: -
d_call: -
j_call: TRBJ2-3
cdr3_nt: TGTGCCAGCAGCTTAGCGACCGGGGGCACAGATACGCAGTATTTT
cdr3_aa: CASSLATGGTDTQYF

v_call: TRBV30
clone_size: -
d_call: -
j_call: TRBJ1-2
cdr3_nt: TGTGCCTGGAGTGGCTCCAGCTATGGCTACACCTTC
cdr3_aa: CAWSGSSYGYTF

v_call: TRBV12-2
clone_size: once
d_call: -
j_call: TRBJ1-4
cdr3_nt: TGTGCAAGTCGCTTAGGTCCCGGGACAGGGACTAATGAAAAACTGTTTTTT
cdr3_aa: CASRLGPGTGTNEKLFF

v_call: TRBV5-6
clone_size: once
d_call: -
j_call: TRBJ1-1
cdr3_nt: TGTGCCAGCAGCCCGGGACTAGCTAACACTGAAGCTTTCTTT
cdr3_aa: CASSPGLANTEAFF

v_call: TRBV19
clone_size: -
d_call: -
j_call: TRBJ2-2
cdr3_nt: TGTGCCAGTAGCCCAAGCGCCGGGGAGCTGTTTTTT
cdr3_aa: CASSPSAGELFF

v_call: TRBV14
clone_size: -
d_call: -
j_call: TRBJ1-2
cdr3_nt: TGTGCCAGCAGCCAACAAGGACAAGGGCCTTACTATGGCTACACCTTC
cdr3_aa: CASSQQGQGPYYGYTF

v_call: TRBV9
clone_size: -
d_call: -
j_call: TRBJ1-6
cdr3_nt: TGTGCCAGCAGCGTTGGAGGGATAGGCGATTCACCCCTCCACTTT
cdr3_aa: CASSVGGIGDSPLHF

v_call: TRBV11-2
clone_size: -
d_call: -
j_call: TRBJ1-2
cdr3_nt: TGTGCCAGTACCAGGGCCGACTATGGCTACACCTTC
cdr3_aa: CASTRADYGYTF

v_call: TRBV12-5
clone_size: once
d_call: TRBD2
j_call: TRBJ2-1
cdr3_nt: TGTGCTAGTGGTTTGCCGACCACTAGCGCGGTTGAGCAGTTCTTC
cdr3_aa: CASGLPTTSAVEQFF

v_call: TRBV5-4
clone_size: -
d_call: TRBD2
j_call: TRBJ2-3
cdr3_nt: TGTGCCAGCAGCTTGGACGGACTAGCGGGGGGAGGTACGCAGTATTTT
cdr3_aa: CASSLDGLAGGGTQYF

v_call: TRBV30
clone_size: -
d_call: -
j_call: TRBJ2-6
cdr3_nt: TGTGCCTGGAGTCTCTCCGGGGCCAACGTCCTGACTTTC
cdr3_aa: CAWSLSGANVLTF

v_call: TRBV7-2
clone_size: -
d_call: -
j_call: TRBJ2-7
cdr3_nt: TGTGCCAGCAGCTTACAGGGTTACCTGGCGGGGGCCCCCTACGAGCAGTACTTC
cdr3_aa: CASSLQGYLAGAPYEQYF

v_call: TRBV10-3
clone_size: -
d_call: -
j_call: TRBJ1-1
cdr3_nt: TGTGCCATCAGTCCCGGGTTCGGGGGAAGGAGCACTGAAGCTTTCTTT
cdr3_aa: CAISPGFGGRSTEAFF

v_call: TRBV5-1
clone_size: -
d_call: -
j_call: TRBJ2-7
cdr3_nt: TGCGCCAGCAGCTCTAATACGGGATCCTACGAGCAGTACTTC
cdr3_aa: CASSSNTGSYEQYF

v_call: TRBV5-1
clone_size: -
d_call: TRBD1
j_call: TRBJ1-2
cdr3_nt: TGCGCCAGCAGCCTAGGGACAGGGGGCAATTCTGGCTACACCTTC
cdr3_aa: CASSLGTGGNSGYTF

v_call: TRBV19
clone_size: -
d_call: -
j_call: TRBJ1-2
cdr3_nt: TGTGCCAGTAGCCTGGGGGGGGCCCTTTCCTCCTTCTATGGCTACACCTTC
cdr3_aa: CASSLGGALSSFYGYTF

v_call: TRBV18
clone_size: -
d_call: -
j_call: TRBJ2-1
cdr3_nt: TGTGCCAGCTCACCCCTAGTCAGCTCCTACAATGAGCAGTTCTTC
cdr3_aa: CASSPLVSSYNEQFF

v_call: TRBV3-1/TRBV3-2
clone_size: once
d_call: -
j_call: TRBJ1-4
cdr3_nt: TGTGCCAGCAGCCACCAGGTTGTCAATGAAAAACTGTTTTTT
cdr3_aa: CASSHQVVNEKLFF

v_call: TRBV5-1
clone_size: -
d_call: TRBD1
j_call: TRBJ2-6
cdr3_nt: TGCGCCAGCAGCTCCGGACAGGGGGGCAGATCTGGGGCCAACGTCCTGACTTTC
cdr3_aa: CASSSGQGGRSGANVLTF

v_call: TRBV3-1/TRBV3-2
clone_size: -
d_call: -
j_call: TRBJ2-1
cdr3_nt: TGTGCCAGCAGCCATCGAGGCTCCTACAATGAGCAGTTCTTC
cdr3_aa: CASSHRGSYNEQFF

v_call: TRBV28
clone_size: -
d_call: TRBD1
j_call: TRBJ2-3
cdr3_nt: TGTGCCAGCAGCCCTCAGGGGGCCCTTAGCACAGATACGCAGTATTTT
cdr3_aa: CASSPQGALSTDTQYF

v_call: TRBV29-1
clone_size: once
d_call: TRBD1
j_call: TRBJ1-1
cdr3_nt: TGCAGCGTTGAAACAGGGGTAGGCACTGAAGCTTTCTTT
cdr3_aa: CSVETGVGTEAFF

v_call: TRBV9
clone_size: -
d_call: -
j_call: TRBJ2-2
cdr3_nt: TGTGCCAGCAGCTCCCGGGACTACACCGGGGAGCTGTTTTTT
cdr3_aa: CASSSRDYTGELFF

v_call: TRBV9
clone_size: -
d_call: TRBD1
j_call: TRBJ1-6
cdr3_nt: TGTGCCAGCAGCGAGGGACAGGGGCTATTTTCACCCCTCCACTTT
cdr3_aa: CASSEGQGLFSPLHF

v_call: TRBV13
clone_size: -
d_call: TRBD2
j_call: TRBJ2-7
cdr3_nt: TGTGCCAGCAGGGGCGGGGGGTCCTACGAGCAGTACTTC
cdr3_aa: CASRGGGSYEQYF

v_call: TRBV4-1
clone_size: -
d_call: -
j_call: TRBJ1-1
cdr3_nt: TGCGCCAGCAGCCCGAGACAAGGGGACACTGAAGCTTTCTTT
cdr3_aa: CASSPRQGDTEAFF

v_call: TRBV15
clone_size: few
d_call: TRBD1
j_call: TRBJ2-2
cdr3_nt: TGTGCCACCAGCAGAGATGGAACAGGGGGCAACGGGGAGCTGTTTTTT
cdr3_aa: CATSRDGTGGNGELFF

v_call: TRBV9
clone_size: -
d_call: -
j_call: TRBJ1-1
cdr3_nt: TGTGCCAGCAGCCCAGTGGTCCCGTCGGGCACTGAAGCTTTCTTT
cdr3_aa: CASSPVVPSGTEAFF

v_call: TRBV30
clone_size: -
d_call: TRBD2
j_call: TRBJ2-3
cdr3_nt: TGTGCCTGGGACAGCGGGGGAGGCACAGATACGCAGTATTTT
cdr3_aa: CAWDSGGGTDTQYF

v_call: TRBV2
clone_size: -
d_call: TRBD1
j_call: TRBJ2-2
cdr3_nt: TGTGCCAGCAGCGGGACAGGGGGATTGACCGGGGAGCTGTTTTTT
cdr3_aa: CASSGTGGLTGELFF

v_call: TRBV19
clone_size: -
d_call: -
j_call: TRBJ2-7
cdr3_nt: TGTGCCAGTAGTTCCAACCTTAGTCCCTACGAGCAGTACTTC
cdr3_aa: CASSSNLSPYEQYF

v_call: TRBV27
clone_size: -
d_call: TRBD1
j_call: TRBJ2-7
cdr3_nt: TGTGCCAGCAGTTTAGGTTTTGTGGGGACAGGGGCCTACTACGAGCAGTACTTC
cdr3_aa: CASSLGFVGTGAYYEQYF

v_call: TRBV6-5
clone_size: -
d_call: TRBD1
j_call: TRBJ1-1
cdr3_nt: TGTGCCAGCAGCCTGGGACAGGGTGGCACTGAAGCTTTCTTT
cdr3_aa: CASSLGQGGTEAFF

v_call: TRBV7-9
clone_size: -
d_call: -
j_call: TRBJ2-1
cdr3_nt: TGTGCCAGCAGCTGGGGTGCGGGTGAGTGGTTCTTC
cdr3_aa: CASSWGAGEWFF

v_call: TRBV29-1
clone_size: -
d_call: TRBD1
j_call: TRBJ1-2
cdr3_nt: TGCAGCGCTACGACAGGGACTGTTTATGGCTACACCTTC
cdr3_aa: CSATTGTVYGYTF

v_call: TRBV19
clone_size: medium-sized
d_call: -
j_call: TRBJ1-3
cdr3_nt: TGTGCCAGTAGAGGAGGTGACTCTGGAAACACCATATATTTT
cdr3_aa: CASRGGDSGNTIYF

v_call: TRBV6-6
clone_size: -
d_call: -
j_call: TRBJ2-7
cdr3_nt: TGTGCCAGCAGTTCCACAGGGTCAATGATCTACGAGCAGTACTTC
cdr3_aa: CASSSTGSMIYEQYF